Each of the 9 T cell receptor beta chains below was sequenced from the same sample in a study of tumor and adjacent non-tumor tissue in lung cancer. RNA was extracted from bulk tissue without any cell sorting. More than 3 cm separated this lung sample from the edge of the tumor. A modified ARM-PCR protocol with three rounds of nested PCR amplified TCRbeta. Using its own MiXCR run on the multiplex PCR reads, TCRdb lists one record per CDR3 protein. The data contain roughly 75,000 distinct CDR3 sequences, roughly 80% of them singletons. The sequenced sample consisted of distant non-tumor lung tissue. All receptors come from a man aged 55 to 69 with non-small cell lung cancer.

Concerning this clonotype: A read error may account for a junction end that differs from germline. The chain has TRBV6-5 and TRBJ2-3; D not resolved. Germline CDR1 MNHEY, CDR2 SVGAGI. The CDR3 length is 12 residues. This CDR3 is CVNSACADTLYF. The CDR3 DNA reads as TGTGTCAACAGCGCATGCGCAGATACGCTGTATTTT.

On this clonotype: The junction and the germline gene differ at one end; a read error may be behind it. The gene calls are TRBV11-2 and TRBJ2-2, with D perhaps TRBD2 (5 bases). Germline loops: CDR1 SGHAT, CDR2 FQNNGV. The CDR3 is 15 residues long. DNA for the CDR3: TGTGCCAGCAGCTTAGTGGACTGGAACACCGTGAAGCTGTTATTT. Translating gives CASSLVDWNTVKLLF. The full variable domain, rest sourced from reference TRBV11-2 and TRBJ2-2, is EAGVAQSPRYKIIEKRQSVAFWCNPISGHATLYWYQQILGQGPKLLIQFQNNGVVDDSQLPKDRFSAERLKGVDSTLKIQPAKLEDSAVYLCASSLVDWNTVKLLFGEGSRLTVL.

With respect to this clonotype: At one end, the junction sequence differs from germline, possibly due to a read error. The chain is built from TRBV11-2 and TRBJ1-1; no firm D call. The CDR3 runs to 14 residues. Germline V gene data show CDR1 as SGHAT and CDR2 as FQNNGV. The CDR3 sequence is CASILVGRGTGAFF. The CDR3, as DNA: TGTGCCAGCATCTTAGTCGGGCGTGGCACTGGAGCTTTCTTT.

About this clonotype itself: One junction end disagrees with the germline gene, perhaps due to a read error. The gene calls are TRBV5-4 and TRBJ2-7; D gene uncertain. The V gene's germline CDR1 is SGHNT and CDR2 YYREEE (reference sequence). This CDR3 comprises 12 residues. The CDR3 sequence is CDSSLYSYEQYF. Written as DNA, the CDR3 is TGTGACAGCAGCTTGTACAGCTACGAGCAATACTTC. Variable domain in full (rest from reference TRBV5-4 and TRBJ2-7): ETGVTQSPTHLIKTRGQQVTLRCSSQSGHNTVSWYQQALGQGPQFIFQYYREEENGRGNFPPRFSGLQFPNYSSELNVNALELDDSALYLCDSSLYSYEQYFGPGTRLTVT.

As regards this clonotype: The junction and the germline gene differ at one end; a read error may be behind it. This chain joins TRBV20-1 and TRBJ2-5; 8 bases fit TRBD1. The CDR3 is 13 amino acids. Germline loops: CDR1 DFQATT, CDR2 SNEGSKA (reference sequence). The CDR3 spells CSATRTGQETQYF. CDR3 nucleotide sequence: TGCAGTGCTACTCGGACAGGGCAAGAGACCCAGTATTTC.

This clonotype has more than one count but fewer than ten. The chain links TRBV7-9 to TRBJ1-4; D is unclear. The CDR3 totals 14 residues. Germline-derived CDR1 and CDR2 are SEHNR and FQNEAQ (reference sequence). Deletions cut 5 bases from V and 8 bases from J, with 15 bases between. CDR3 in amino acids: CASSPPETREKLFF. DNA for the CDR3: TGTGCCAGCAGCCCACCCGAGACAAGGGAAAAACTGTTTTTT.

The chain links TRBV6-1 to TRBJ1-1; tentative D call: TRBD1 (5 bases). The germline CDR1 and CDR2 sequences are MNHNS and SASEGT. The CDR3 is 14 amino acids. The CDR3 DNA reads as TGTATCAGCAGTGAAGAAAGGGGCGACACTGAAGCTTTCTTT. Translation: CISSEERGDTEAFF.

A word on this clonotype: The junction differs from germline at one of its ends, possibly a read error. The genes are TRBV20-1 and TRBJ2-7; D call uncertain. This CDR3 comprises 13 residues. CDR1 and CDR2 from the germline V gene are DFQATT and SNEGSKA (reference sequence). The CDR3: CSAPRPPTYEQCF. Written as DNA, the CDR3 is TGCAGTGCCCCTCGACCGCCAACCTACGAGCAGTGCTTC.

Comment on this clonotype: The junction departs from germline at one end; a sequencing error may be responsible. V usage is TRBV10-2 and J usage is TRBJ2-2; the D gene could be TRBD1 or TRBD2 (5 bases each). This CDR3 has 16 amino acids. From germline, CDR1 is WSHSY and CDR2 SAAADI. Here the CDR3 reads CTSSVEGLANTGELFF. The CDR3 nucleotides are TGCACCAGCAGTGTAGAGGGGCTAGCGAACACCGGGGAGCTGTTTTTT.